What follows are 29 T cell receptor beta chains derived from one specimen sequenced in a study of blood T cells in healthy people across ages. The authors ran a second PCR of about 7 to 11 cycles using a sample-barcoded 5' primer and a J-beta primer mix. TCRdb analysed the 5' RACE reads with MiXCR anew, one entry per CDR3 protein. In the table there are approximately 850,000 distinct CDR3 sequences, roughly 60% of which are singletons. Sequenced: blood. Source of these receptors: a man aged 25 to 45 in good health.

This clonotype was observed at least ten times. J is TRBJ2-7 and V is TRBV3-1, with 10 positions matching TRBD1. The ends lost 1 base at V and 3 bases at J; junction bases unmatched: 0. The CDR3 totals 14 residues. CDR1 is LGHDT, CDR2 YNNKEL, per germline (reference sequence). Here the CDR3 reads CASSQGDRGYEQYF. DNA of the CDR3: TGTGCCAGCAGCCAAGGGGACAGGGGCTACGAGCAGTACTTC.

This sequence joins TRBV27 and TRBJ2-3; 14 bases agree with TRBD2. The germline V gene encodes CDR1 MNHEY and CDR2 SMNVEV (reference sequence). V dropped 6 bases and J dropped 4; count of bases not matched to a gene: 9. There are 17 residues in the CDR3. The CDR3 DNA reads TGTGCCAGCAGCCTGAGGACTAGCGGGAGGCCATCAGATACGCAGTATTTT. Translation gives CASSLRTSGRPSDTQYF.

This clonotype was seen only a few times. The chain has TRBV6-1 and TRBJ2-7, with a possible D match to TRBD2 (5 bases). The CDR3 runs 16 residues. Germline loops: CDR1 MNHNS, CDR2 SASEGT. V was trimmed by 1 base and J by 7 bases, leaving 20 bases between them. The CDR3 nucleotides are TGTGCCAGCAGTGAAGTTTGGACCATAACATCGGGGGAGCAGTACTTC. Its protein is CASSEVWTITSGEQYF.

The chain is built from TRBV29-1 and TRBJ2-5; 13 nucleotides agree with TRBD2. The CDR3 sequence is 15 residues long. With 2 bases clipped from V and 4 bases from J, the junction kept 4 bases outside the gene matches. The germline CDR1 and CDR2 sequences are SQVTM and ANQGSEA. CDR3 DNA: TGCAGCGTTGAACGGGGACTAGCGGGACCAGAGACCCAGTACTTC. The encoded protein is CSVERGLAGPETQYF.

This clonotype has only one observation. This rearrangement joins TRBV29-1 to TRBJ2-1, with TRBD2 matching over 7 bases. J was trimmed by 7 bases and V by 8 bases; bases with no gene match: 11. This CDR3 is 13 amino acids long. Germline CDR1 and CDR2: SQVTM and ANQGSEA. In DNA, the CDR3 is TGCAGCTCAAAGCGGGGCGCTGGGAATGAGCAGTTCTTC. This codes for CSSKRGAGNEQFF.

V usage is TRBV20-1 and J usage is TRBJ2-7; D could derive from TRBD1 or TRBD2 (5 bases each). The CDR3 length is 14 residues. Germline V CDR1 and CDR2: DFQATT, SNEGSKA (reference sequence). With 1 base removed from V and 3 bases from J, the gap between germline ends came to 13 bases. The CDR3 region is CSARGDVNFYEQYF. The DNA of the CDR3 is TGCAGTGCTAGAGGGGACGTGAATTTCTACGAGCAGTACTTC.

The rearrangement uses TRBV4-3 and TRBJ2-1; 10 positions agree with TRBD2. V lost 0 bases to trimming and J lost 6 bases; unmatched junction nucleotides: 5. This CDR3 is 16 amino acids long. The germline V gene encodes CDR1 LGHNA and CDR2 YSLEER. CDR3 amino acids: CASSQEAASGGNEQFF. The CDR3 DNA follows: TGCGCCAGCAGCCAAGAGGCCGCTAGCGGGGGCAATGAGCAGTTCTTC.

This clonotype was counted a few times. The J gene is TRBJ2-4, the V gene TRBV12-3 or TRBV12-4; D may be TRBD1 (5 bases). Trimming shortened V by 2 bases and J by 0 bases, and 8 bases separated the two germline ends. This CDR3 region has 15 residues. The CDR3 sequence is CASSLRGLAKNIQYF. The CDR3, as DNA: TGTGCCAGCAGTTTAAGGGGCCTAGCCAAAAACATTCAGTACTTC.

This sequence joins TRBV2 and TRBJ2-7; weak D call: TRBD2 (6 bases). CDR1 and CDR2 (germline): SNHLY, FYNNEI. The V end lost 7 bases, the J end lost 2 bases, and 15 bases lay between the germline ends. The CDR3 contains 14 residues. CDR3 nucleotides: TGTGCCAGCATCACGGGAGACCGGGCCTACGAGCAGTACTTC. Translation gives CASITGDRAYEQYF.

The chain recombines TRBV4-3 with TRBJ2-5; no definite D call. The DNA matches TRBJ2-7 better at its end, which makes the J call doubtful. Per germline, CDR1 LGHNA and CDR2 YSLEER. The CDR3 consists of 14 residues. The CDR3 protein is CASSQGIQFYEQYF. The CDR3 DNA is TGCGCCAGCAGCCAAGGTATACAGTTCTACGAGCAGTACTTC.

The chain's CDR3 is CARGQARGNEQYF. The DNA for the CDR3 is TGTGCCAGGGGACAGGCGAGAGGGAACGAGCAGTACTTC. This chain joins TRBV6-1 and TRBJ2-7; 8 nucleotides agree with TRBD1. This CDR3 is 13 amino acids long. Germline CDR1 and CDR2: MNHNS and SASEGT. V lost 9 bases to trimming and J lost 5 bases; unmatched junction nucleotides: 9.

This clonotype was counted only a few times. The chain has TRBV13 and TRBJ1-2, with a tentative D call TRBD1 (6 bases). CDR3 size: 13 residues. Trimming took 5 bases from V and 4 from J, leaving 11 bases between them. Germline CDR1 PRHDT, CDR2 FYEKMQ (reference sequence). CDR3 DNA: TGTGCCAGCAGCGAGGGGGGCCTCTATGGCTACACCTTC. Its translation is CASSEGGLYGYTF.

As concerns this clonotype: This may stem from a read error, because a much larger clone lies one nucleotide away. This chain joins TRBV29-1 and TRBJ2-7, with D maybe TRBD2 (7 bases). The CDR3 length is 12 residues. CDR1 and CDR2 from the germline V gene are SQVTM and ANQGSEA. CDR3 nucleotide sequence: TGCGGGGGGGGCGGTGAGATTTCTGAGCAGTACTTC. Its protein is CGGGGEISEQYF.

The chain carries TRBV7-9 and TRBJ2-7; 8 bases map to TRBD2. The germline gives CDR1 SEHNR, CDR2 FQNEAQ (reference sequence). The CDR3 contains 14 residues. V was pared by 6 bases and J by 0 bases, with 4 bases of the junction left unmatched. The CDR3 sequence is CASRTGGASYEQYF. For the CDR3, the DNA is TGTGCCAGCAGGACCGGGGGGGCCTCCTACGAGCAGTACTTC.

In this sample, this clonotype turned up once. The chain uses TRBV6-2 or TRBV6-3 and TRBJ2-3, with 7 bases identical to TRBD2. The germline CDR1 and CDR2 sequences are MNHEY and SVGEGT. Unmatched junction bases numbered 6, after V lost 0 bases and J lost 6 bases. The CDR3 contains 15 residues. The CDR3 bases are TGTGCCAGCAGTTACTCGGGAGCGGGACTCGATACGCAGTATTTT. Its protein product is CASSYSGAGLDTQYF.

About this clonotype: The junction shows a germline mismatch at one end, possibly a read error. V and J are TRBV7-2 and TRBJ1-2; the match to TRBD1 covers 7 bases. The V gene's germline CDR1 is SGHTA and CDR2 FQGNSA. CDR3 length equals 15 residues. In nucleotides, the CDR3 is TGTGCCAGCAGCCCTTCCCCAGGGACAGACTATGACTACACCTTC. Residues: CASSPSPGTDYDYTF.

Ten or more counts support this clonotype. The chain is built from TRBV20-1 and TRBJ2-1, with TRBD1 matching over 11 bases. The V gene's germline CDR1 is DFQATT and CDR2 SNEGSKA (reference sequence). The CDR3 extends over 17 amino acids. V was clipped by 0 bases and J by 5 bases; unmatched bases: 9. The CDR3 reads CSARDGQGAGGHNEQFF. The CDR3 DNA reads as TGCAGTGCTAGAGATGGACAGGGGGCCGGGGGCCACAATGAGCAGTTCTTC.

V gene TRBV13 combines with J gene TRBJ2-1; D call uncertain. The CDR3 loop spans 17 amino acids. V dropped 4 bases and J dropped 4 bases, with 20 bases sitting between them. Germline CDR1 reads PRHDT; CDR2 reads FYEKMQ (reference sequence). This chain's CDR3 is CASSSRSYTPGYNEQFF. The CDR3 DNA reads TGTGCCAGCAGCTCCCGCTCCTATACGCCTGGGTACAATGAGCAGTTCTTC. Combining the CDR3 with reference TRBV13 and TRBJ2-1 gives the whole variable domain AAGVIQSPRHLIKEKRETATLKCYPIPRHDTVYWYQQGPGQDPQFLISFYEKMQSDKGSIPDRFSAQQFSDYHSELNMSSLELGDSALYFCASSSRSYTPGYNEQFFGPGTRLTVL.

This rearrangement joins TRBV11-2 to TRBJ2-3; D call uncertain. In germline, CDR1 is SGHAT, CDR2 FQNNGV. The CDR3 loop spans 13 amino acids. With 1 base removed from V and 5 bases from J, the gap between germline ends came to 7 bases. DNA for the CDR3: TGTGCCAGCAGCTTAGGTCAGCGAGATACGCAGTATTTT. Protein sequence: CASSLGQRDTQYF.

The genes are TRBV7-2 and TRBJ2-5; D unresolved. The length of the CDR3 is 12 residues. Germline V lookup: CDR1 SGHTA, CDR2 FQGNSA. V was trimmed by 3 bases and J by 6 bases, leaving 8 bases between them. The CDR3 spells CASSFGEKTQYF. The CDR3 region has the DNA TGTGCCAGCAGCTTCGGCGAGAAGACCCAGTACTTC.

The V call is TRBV5-1, the J call TRBJ2-3; D possibly corresponds to TRBD2 (7 bases). The CDR3 is 15 residues long. Per germline, CDR1 SGHRS and CDR2 YFSETQ. V was shortened by 2 bases and J by 2 bases, with 12 bases between the two germline ends. CDR3 sequence: CASSLSAGATDTQYF. DNA of the CDR3: TGCGCCAGCAGCTTATCTGCGGGGGCCACAGATACGCAGTATTTT.

As concerns this clonotype: One end of the junction does not line up with germline, which may come from a read error. The chain is built from TRBV18 and TRBJ2-5; 8 nucleotides line up with TRBD2. CDR1 is KGHSH and CDR2 is LQKENI in the germline V gene. This CDR3 spans 17 amino acids. The CDR3 loop reads CACSPGGISGREETQYF. The CDR3 nucleotides read TGTGCCTGCTCACCGGGGGGGATATCGGGCCGAGAAGAGACCCAGTACTTC.

The CDR3 coding sequence is TGTGCCAGTAGTACGCAGAGAGGGGCTGAAGCTTTCTTT. It specifies CASSTQRGAEAFF. This chain connects TRBV19 to TRBJ1-1; tentative D call: TRBD1 (5 bases). The V end lost 4 bases, the J end lost 6 bases, and 12 bases lay between the germline ends. CDR3 size: 13 residues. Germline-derived CDR1 and CDR2 are LNHDA and SQIVND (reference sequence).

V is TRBV29-1 and J is TRBJ1-1; no firm D call. The germline V and J ends were trimmed by 0 bases and 1 base, with 6 bases remaining between them. The CDR3 is made up of 13 amino acids. Germline lookup yields CDR1 SQVTM and CDR2 ANQGSEA. In nucleotides, the CDR3 is TGCAGCGTTGAAGAGGCGGGGAACACTGAAGCTTTCTTT. This sequence encodes CSVEEAGNTEAFF.

This clonotype turned up a few times. The chain is built from TRBV11-1 and TRBJ2-5, with 8 bases aligning to TRBD1. Near its end, the DNA agrees better with TRBJ2-7, so the J call may be wrong. The CDR3 runs to 15 residues. Per the germline V gene, CDR1 is SGHAT and CDR2 is FQDESV (reference sequence). CDR3 in DNA: TGTGCCAGCAGCGAGGGCGGGACAGGTTTTTACGAGCAGTACTTC. Its translation: CASSEGGTGFYEQYF.

This rearrangement joins TRBV5-1 to TRBJ2-1; TRBD1 agrees at 12 bases. The V segment lost 2 bases and the J segment 8 bases; nucleotides outside the gene matches: 5. The CDR3 loop spans 15 amino acids. Looked up from germline, CDR1 is SGHRS and CDR2 is YFSETQ. The CDR3 DNA sequence: TGCGCCAGCAGCTTCGGGACAGGGGGCTCGGATGAGCAGTTCTTC. Amino acid sequence: CASSFGTGGSDEQFF.

The J gene is TRBJ2-5, the V gene TRBV15; D is perhaps TRBD1 or TRBD2 (5 bases each). This CDR3 has 15 residues. CDR1 is LNHNV and CDR2 is YYDKDF in the germline V gene (reference sequence). V was shortened by 4 bases and J by 11 bases, with 23 bases between the two germline ends. CDR3 DNA sequence: TGTGCCACCAGCACTTCCGGGACCCCTTCCGATGAGCAGTACTTC. It specifies CATSTSGTPSDEQYF. The variable domain in full, completed from reference TRBV15 and TRBJ2-5, reads DAMVIQNPRYQVTQFGKPVTLSCSQTLNHNVMYWYQQKSSQAPKLLFHYYDKDFNNEADTPDNFQSRRPNTSFCFLDIRSPGLGDTAMYLCATSTSGTPSDEQYFGPGTRLLVL.

This clonotype was detected a few times. V usage is TRBV4-1 and J usage is TRBJ1-2, with a tentative D call TRBD1 (6 bases). CDR1 and CDR2 from the germline V gene are MGHRA and YSYEKL. V was shortened by 6 bases and J by 2 bases, with 13 bases between the two germline ends. The CDR3 runs to 14 residues. CDR3 nucleotides: TGCGCCAGCAGTCCGACGACAGGAAACTATGGCTACACCTTC. Translation: CASSPTTGNYGYTF.

The gene calls are TRBV5-5 and TRBJ1-2, with 9 bases that match TRBD1. Germline V gene lookup returns CDR1 SGHKS and CDR2 YYEKEE (reference sequence). The J segment lost 4 bases and the V segment lost 4 bases, leaving 5 bases of the junction unmatched. The CDR3 covers 14 residues. CDR3 in DNA: TGTGCCAGCAGCGCAGGACAGGGGTTCTATGGCTACACCTTC. This gives the protein CASSAGQGFYGYTF.